This entry describes one T cell receptor beta chain. The antigen is unknown. Germline V gene data show CDR1 as MNHEY and CDR2 as SMNVEV (reference sequence). V was trimmed by 6 bases and J by 5 bases, leaving 10 bases between them. The CDR3 length is 13 residues. PCR primers comprised 60 Vbeta and 13 Jbeta primers. Sequencing used immunoSEQ multiplex PCR; TCRdb keeps in-frame clones, though not all of them. The table lists more than 90,000 clones, about four fifths of them singletons, with around 4.2% in the top ten. This sample stems from a study of cytomegalovirus exposure and HLA in healthy donors. Findings of the study overall: HLA allele associations emerged for some 16,000 TCR beta sequences in a later analysis, at 0.05 false discovery rate. Presence/absence analyses treated sequencing depth as roughly uniform across donors. Later findings reportedly placed an Asian-associated ancestry cluster below the approximately 650-donor mean for N-insertions.

This clonotype originated in a woman between 65 and 79 years old in good health and CMV-seropositive. Sequencing was performed on PBMCs. The J gene is TRBJ2-2, the V gene TRBV27; unclear D gene. This chain's CDR3 is CASRFPLTGELFF. The CDR3 coding sequence is TGTGCCAGCAGGTTCCCCCTTACCGGGGAGCTGTTTTTT.